Listed below are T cell receptor beta chains from one sample, sequenced in a study of spatial heterogeneity in lung cancer. One entry per CDR3 protein results from TCRdb running MiXCR on the 5' RACE reads. The sample consists of approximately 9,700 distinct CDR3 sequences, 7% to 9% of them appearing once. The sample in question was lung tumor tissue, obtained at surgery. The source of these receptors is a male donor with early-stage non-small cell lung cancer. Each CDR3 is given with its conserved first and last residue. A D gene is named only where the DNA matches it firmly. Clone size is stated in some rows and not others, as once, few, many or a class when expanded.

D: NA
size: NA
J: TRBJ2-1
V: TRBV28
length: 14
CDR3: CASSLVHSYNEQFF
DNA: TGTGCCAGCAGTTTGGTCCACTCCTACAATGAGCAGTTCTTC

D: TRBD2
size: many
J: TRBJ2-3
V: TRBV6-6
length: 15
CDR3: CASSISGAYTDTQYF
DNA: TGTGCCAGCAGCATTAGCGGGGCCTACACAGATACGCAGTATTTT

D: NA
size: NA
J: TRBJ2-3
V: TRBV9
length: 16
CDR3: CASSADYPGGTDTQYF
DNA: TGTGCCAGCAGCGCAGACTACCCCGGGGGCACAGATACGCAGTATTTT

D: NA
size: many
J: TRBJ1-5
V: TRBV28
length: 16
CDR3: CASSFPSRQMGQPQHF
DNA: TGTGCCAGCAGTTTCCCGTCTAGGCAGATGGGTCAGCCCCAGCATTTT

D: NA
size: NA
J: TRBJ2-7
V: TRBV5-5
length: 11
CDR3: CASSLREEQYF
DNA: TGTGCCAGCAGCTTGAGGGAGGAGCAGTACTTC

D: TRBD1
size: many
J: TRBJ2-3
V: TRBV7-9
length: 16
CDR3: CASSPDRGKGADTQYF
DNA: TGTGCCAGCAGCCCGGACAGGGGGAAAGGGGCAGATACGCAGTATTTT

D: NA
size: many
J: TRBJ1-2
V: TRBV28
length: 14
CDR3: CASSWPRSNYGYTF
DNA: TGTGCCAGCAGCTGGCCACGTTCTAACTATGGCTACACCTTC

D: NA
size: many
J: TRBJ1-1
V: TRBV20-1
length: 15
CDR3: CSARAGVGYGTEAFF
DNA: TGCAGTGCGAGAGCAGGGGTGGGATACGGCACTGAAGCTTTCTTT

D: NA
size: many
J: TRBJ1-1
V: TRBV12-3/TRBV12-4
length: 11
CDR3: CASSFRGEAFF
DNA: TGTGCCAGCAGTTTCCGGGGCGAAGCTTTCTTT

D: NA
size: NA
J: TRBJ2-7
V: TRBV11-2
length: 14
CDR3: CASSPRDGTYEQYF
DNA: TGTGCCAGCAGCCCCCGGGACGGCACCTACGAGCAGTACTTC

D: NA
size: many
J: TRBJ1-1
V: TRBV6-5
length: 17
CDR3: CASSYGAWGAGMAEAFF
DNA: TGTGCCAGCAGTTACGGGGCTTGGGGCGCCGGGATGGCTGAAGCTTTCTTT

D: TRBD2
size: medium-sized
J: TRBJ2-7
V: TRBV5-1
length: 14
CDR3: CASSLVAGSYEQYF
DNA: TGCGCCAGCAGCCTCGTAGCGGGCTCCTACGAGCAGTACTTC

D: TRBD2
size: few
J: TRBJ2-7
V: TRBV28
length: 14
CDR3: CASSLGLAGAEQYF
DNA: TGTGCCAGCAGTTTAGGGCTAGCGGGAGCCGAGCAGTACTTC

D: TRBD1
size: few
J: TRBJ1-6
V: TRBV6-6
length: 15
CDR3: CASSTGTGGVSPLHF
DNA: TGTGCCAGCAGTACCGGGACAGGGGGCGTTTCACCCCTCCACTTT

D: TRBD1
size: many
J: TRBJ2-7
V: TRBV7-2
length: 13
CDR3: CASSFATGGEQYF
DNA: TGTGCCAGCAGCTTCGCTACAGGGGGCGAGCAGTACTTC

D: TRBD2
size: medium-sized
J: TRBJ2-5
V: TRBV18
length: 16
CDR3: CASSPLLAGGQETQYF
DNA: TGTGCCAGCTCACCACTGCTAGCGGGGGGCCAAGAGACCCAGTACTTC

D: TRBD2
size: many
J: TRBJ2-3
V: TRBV2
length: 14
CDR3: CASSPETSGDTQYF
DNA: TGTGCCAGCAGCCCGGAAACTAGCGGAGATACGCAGTATTTT

D: TRBD2
size: NA
J: TRBJ2-7
V: TRBV5-6
length: 15
CDR3: CASSPTLAGKREQYF
DNA: TGTGCCAGCAGCCCGACTCTAGCGGGGAAGCGCGAGCAGTACTTC

D: NA
size: many
J: TRBJ1-6
V: TRBV5-6
length: 12
CDR3: CASSYKNSPLHF
DNA: TGTGCCAGCAGCTACAAAAATTCACCCCTCCACTTT

D: NA
size: few
J: TRBJ2-2
V: TRBV20-1
length: 16
CDR3: CSARDPVTGDTGELFF
DNA: TGCAGTGCTAGAGATCCGGTGACAGGAGACACCGGGGAGCTGTTTTTT

D: NA
size: medium-sized
J: TRBJ2-6
V: TRBV27
length: 14
CDR3: CASSLSGGANVLTF
DNA: TGTGCCAGCAGTTTATCGGGAGGGGCCAACGTCCTGACTTTC

D: NA
size: NA
J: TRBJ2-5
V: TRBV5-4
length: 15
CDR3: CASSLEGRTQETQYF
DNA: TGTGCCAGCAGCTTGGAGGGACGGACCCAAGAGACCCAGTACTTC

D: NA
size: few
J: TRBJ2-3
V: TRBV20-1
length: 17
CDR3: CSALPTTRERGTDTQYF
DNA: TGCAGTGCCCTTCCCACTACGAGGGAGAGAGGCACAGATACGCAGTATTTT

D: NA
size: NA
J: TRBJ1-2
V: TRBV28
length: 13
CDR3: CASRRQGDYGYTF
DNA: TGTGCCAGCAGGCGGCAGGGAGACTATGGCTACACCTTC

D: NA
size: many
J: TRBJ2-3
V: TRBV29-1
length: 13
CDR3: CSVEGAGPDTQYF
DNA: TGCAGCGTTGAGGGGGCAGGGCCAGATACGCAGTATTTT

D: NA
size: NA
J: TRBJ2-7
V: TRBV5-1
length: 12
CDR3: CASSLPGNEQYF
DNA: TGCGCCAGCAGCTTGCCAGGTAACGAGCAGTACTTC

D: NA
size: NA
J: TRBJ2-3
V: TRBV9
length: 17
CDR3: CASSVSGHSLGTDTQYF
DNA: TGTGCCAGCAGCGTTTCGGGACACTCCCTGGGCACAGATACGCAGTATTTT

D: NA
size: medium-sized
J: TRBJ2-3
V: TRBV19
length: 14
CDR3: CASSEGGSADTQYF
DNA: TGTGCCAGTAGTGAAGGGGGGTCGGCAGATACGCAGTATTTT

D: NA
size: many
J: TRBJ2-5
V: TRBV29-1
length: 13
CDR3: CSDGPSYQETQYF
DNA: TGCAGCGACGGACCCTCGTACCAAGAGACCCAGTACTTC

D: NA
size: many
J: TRBJ2-3
V: TRBV7-6
length: 16
CDR3: CASSLAGLRGVDTQYF
DNA: TGTGCCAGCAGCTTAGCTGGACTAAGGGGGGTAGATACGCAGTATTTT

D: TRBD2
size: NA
J: TRBJ2-5
V: TRBV20-1
length: 15
CDR3: CSASDPAGMFETQYF
DNA: TGCAGTGCTAGCGATCCAGCGGGGATGTTTGAGACCCAGTACTTC

D: NA
size: many
J: TRBJ2-5
V: TRBV5-1
length: 12
CDR3: CASSLDGETQYF
DNA: TGCGCCAGCAGCTTGGACGGAGAGACCCAGTACTTC

D: NA
size: many
J: TRBJ2-1
V: TRBV5-1
length: 14
CDR3: CASSFSGGDNEQFF
DNA: TGCGCCAGCAGCTTCTCCGGAGGTGACAATGAGCAGTTCTTC

D: NA
size: many
J: TRBJ2-5
V: TRBV9
length: 15
CDR3: CASSVEIAPGETQYF
DNA: TGTGCCAGCAGCGTAGAAATAGCCCCAGGGGAGACCCAGTACTTC

D: TRBD2
size: few
J: TRBJ2-3
V: TRBV10-3
length: 16
CDR3: CAIRNGLAGASDTQYF
DNA: TGTGCCATCAGGAATGGACTAGCGGGAGCCTCAGATACGCAGTATTTT

D: NA
size: many
J: TRBJ2-3
V: TRBV6-6
length: 14
CDR3: CASSYPGAGDTQYF
DNA: TGTGCCAGCAGTTACCCAGGTGCCGGGGATACGCAGTATTTT

D: NA
size: many
J: TRBJ1-1
V: TRBV6-2/TRBV6-3
length: 12
CDR3: CASSYIDTEAFF
DNA: TGTGCCAGCAGTTACATCGACACTGAAGCTTTCTTT

D: NA
size: few
J: TRBJ2-7
V: TRBV7-2
length: 13
CDR3: CASSLVSTYEQYF
DNA: TGTGCCAGCAGCTTAGTCAGCACCTACGAGCAGTACTTC

D: NA
size: few
J: TRBJ2-7
V: TRBV27
length: 16
CDR3: CASSFVGGRGVGEQYF
DNA: TGTGCCAGCAGTTTTGTGGGCGGGCGGGGCGTTGGGGAGCAGTACTTC

D: NA
size: medium-sized
J: TRBJ1-1
V: TRBV7-2
length: 15
CDR3: CASSPRTRGPPEAFF
DNA: TGTGCCAGCAGCCCACGGACTCGAGGGCCCCCTGAAGCTTTCTTT